A single TCR beta chain is shown here with its context. As originally analysed: Amplification of reference gene primers provided the estimated nucleated cell counts. Assay: immunoSEQ multiplex PCR; the TCRdb copy retains only in-frame clones and omits some. V, J and clone size are taken as reported in that table, and D and trimming were inferred from the DNA itself. Among some 140,000 clones listed, 70% to 80% were seen once. This CDR3 spans 15 amino acids. Germline V gives CDR1 LGHNA, CDR2 YNFKEQ. V was clipped by 0 bases and J by 5 bases; unmatched bases: 6. The data originate from a study of blood T cell repertoires in COVID-19. Study context: Samples representing acute and convalescent COVID-19 were sourced from the United States, Italy and Spain. PBMCs, B-cell-depleted T cells, or T cells were the source of the cDNA or gDNA that made up the material.

Input material: peripheral blood. The chain couples TRBV4-2 to TRBJ2-7; 8 bases are a match to TRBD2. The sequence came from a man aged 60 to 69 who had recovered from COVID-19. The CDR3 coding sequence is TGTGCCAGCAGCCAAGAAATCCGGGGGGGGAACGAGCAGTACTTC. Translated: CASSQEIRGGNEQYF.